This is a list of T cell receptor beta chains from one sample in a study of T cell responses to AZD1222 COVID-19 vaccine. Profiled with immunoSEQ multiplex PCR; TCRdb holds only in-frame clones, not every one. The sample records 90,000 or so clones, over 75% being singletons. The sample was peripheral blood, taken 28 days after the second AZD1222 dose. The receptors originated from an adult who received the AZD1222 COVID-19 vaccine. Each CDR3 is given with its conserved first and last residue. D genes are given only for firm matches. Size is stated for part of the rows, as once, few or many counts, or as a class when the clone is expanded.

TRBJ2-6,.,TRBV7-9,.,TGTGCCAGCAGCTTGACAGGTTCCGGGGCCAACGTCCTGACTTTC,CASSLTGSGANVLTF
TRBJ1-2,TRBD1,TRBV28,.,TGTGCCAGCAGCCGAGGACAGGTCCGTAACTATGGCTACACCTTC,CASSRGQVRNYGYTF
TRBJ2-7,.,TRBV3-1/TRBV3-2,.,TGTGCCAGCAGCCAAGCTGAGAGGTCGGGAGAGCAGTACTTC,CASSQAERSGEQYF
TRBJ2-3,.,TRBV24-1,.,TGTGCCACCAGTGATTTTAAGGACCCAGATACGCAGTATTTT,CATSDFKDPDTQYF
TRBJ2-2,.,TRBV19,.,TGTGCCAGTAGTCCCTTGAGAACCGGGGAGCTGTTTTTT,CASSPLRTGELFF
TRBJ1-1,.,TRBV28,.,TGTGCCAGCAGCATACTATACACTGAAGCTTTCTTT,CASSILYTEAFF
TRBJ2-7,.,TRBV4-1,.,TGCGCCAGCAGCCAAGGAATCACATCCAGCTCCTACGAGCAGTACTTC,CASSQGITSSSYEQYF
TRBJ2-1,TRBD1,TRBV6-5,.,TGTGCCAGCAGTTCCCCCGGAACGGGACAGGGTCATCAGTTCTTC,CASSSPGTGQGHQFF
TRBJ1-5,.,TRBV18,.,TGTGCCAGCTCACCATCGACTAGCAATCAGCCCCAGCATTTT,CASSPSTSNQPQHF
TRBJ1-6,.,TRBV4-1,.,TGCGCCAGCAGCCAAAACCCTCCCGCGGGTAATTCACCCCTCCACTTT,CASSQNPPAGNSPLHF
TRBJ1-4,.,TRBV12-3/TRBV12-4,.,TGTGCCAGCAGTTTCATCAACAATGAAAAACTGTTTTTT,CASSFINNEKLFF
TRBJ1-1,.,TRBV11-1,few,TGTGCCAGCAGCCTCCGCCACACTGAAGCTTTCTTT,CASSLRHTEAFF
TRBJ1-2,.,TRBV30,.,TGTGCCTGGACCCTAAACAAGTATGGCTACACCTTC,CAWTLNKYGYTF
TRBJ1-5,.,TRBV7-2,.,TGTGCCAGCAGCTTATCTTCGATGGCGCAGCCCCAGCATTTT,CASSLSSMAQPQHF
TRBJ1-1,.,TRBV29-1,.,TGCAGCGTTGTGCGGGGGAACACTGAAGCTTTCTTT,CSVVRGNTEAFF
TRBJ1-1,.,TRBV30,.,TGTGCCTGGAGTTATAAGGGCGCGGCAGACACTGAAGCTTTCTTT,CAWSYKGAADTEAFF
TRBJ1-3,.,TRBV4-1,.,TGCGCCAGCAGCCAATTCGTGATGCCTAGCTCTGGAAACACCATATATTTT,CASSQFVMPSSGNTIYF
TRBJ2-5,.,TRBV7-7,.,TGTGCTAGCAGCTTAGGTGTGGCGGAGACCCAGTACTTC,CASSLGVAETQYF
TRBJ1-2,TRBD1,TRBV2,.,TGTGCCAGCAGTGAAGGACAGGGTTATGGCTACACCTTC,CASSEGQGYGYTF
TRBJ1-1,TRBD1,TRBV19,.,TGTGCCAGTAGTTTGGAGCACAGGGGGCCTCGCACTGAAGCTTTCTTT,CASSLEHRGPRTEAFF
TRBJ2-2,.,TRBV6-2/TRBV6-3,.,TGTGCCAGCACCCCGGGGGACTTAATAGCCGGGGAGCTGTTTTTT,CASTPGDLIAGELFF
TRBJ2-2,TRBD2,TRBV30,.,TGTGCCTGGAGTTATGTAGCGGGGGGCACCGGGGAGCTGTTTTTT,CAWSYVAGGTGELFF
TRBJ2-7,TRBD2,TRBV15,once,TGTGCCACCAGCAGTTTTGAGGGGAGGGAAAGCTACGAGCAGTACTTC,CATSSFEGRESYEQYF
TRBJ2-7,TRBD1,TRBV29-1,once,TGCAGCGTAACGGGCCAGGGGGCGTACACCGAGCAGTACTTC,CSVTGQGAYTEQYF
TRBJ2-2,.,TRBV7-3,.,TGTGCCAGCAGCTTAAGCGGCCCGGCCGGGGAGCTGTTTTTT,CASSLSGPAGELFF
TRBJ1-4,.,TRBV30,.,TGTGCCTGGAGTGCGCAGGGTACAGCTAATGAAAAACTGTTTTTT,CAWSAQGTANEKLFF
TRBJ1-1,.,TRBV18,.,TGTGCCAGCTCACCGGGACAATTGAACACTGAAGCTTTCTTT,CASSPGQLNTEAFF
TRBJ1-1,TRBD1,TRBV5-1,.,TGCGCCAGCATCGACAGGGGGCGAGTCGACACTGAAGCTTTCTTT,CASIDRGRVDTEAFF
TRBJ2-1,TRBD2,TRBV13,.,TGTGCCAGCAGCCTTAGGACTAGCGGGGTCGGTGATGAGCAGTTCTTC,CASSLRTSGVGDEQFF
TRBJ1-1,.,TRBV5-1,.,TGCGCCAGCAGCTTGGTTTCCCTGAACACTGAAGCTTTCTTT,CASSLVSLNTEAFF
TRBJ2-5,.,TRBV28,once,TGTGCCAGCAGTACCATATATGGGGGCAAGGTCCAAGAGACCCAGTACTTC,CASSTIYGGKVQETQYF
TRBJ2-7,TRBD1,TRBV27,.,TGTGCCAGCAGATCTGGACAGGGGGCTTACGAGCAGTACTTC,CASRSGQGAYEQYF
TRBJ1-6,.,TRBV30,.,TGTGCCTGGAGTTTAGGAGCCAATTCACCCCTCCACTTT,CAWSLGANSPLHF
TRBJ1-2,.,TRBV24-1,.,TGTGCCACCCAGTCGTTCCGGGGGCCTAACTATGGCTACACCTTC,CATQSFRGPNYGYTF
TRBJ1-1,.,TRBV18,.,TGTGCCAGCTCTCCGGACAGAAAAAACACTGAAGCTTTCTTT,CASSPDRKNTEAFF
TRBJ1-3,.,TRBV13,.,TGTGCCAGCAGCTTAGGCCGGGGGGTGACGAGAAACACCATATATTTT,CASSLGRGVTRNTIYF
TRBJ2-2,.,TRBV7-2,once,TGTGCCAGCAGTCAGGGACAACACACCGGGGAGCTGTTTTTT,CASSQGQHTGELFF
TRBJ2-7,.,TRBV4-3,few,TGCGCCAGCAGCTCCCGGGACAATTCCTACGAGCAGTACTTC,CASSSRDNSYEQYF
TRBJ1-3,.,TRBV7-2,.,TGTGCCAGCATCCCGTACAGCCCAAACTCTGGAAACACCATATATTTT,CASIPYSPNSGNTIYF
TRBJ2-3,TRBD1,TRBV6-5,.,TGTGCCAGCAGCCGGGACAGGGGGGAATCAGATACGCAGTATTTT,CASSRDRGESDTQYF
TRBJ2-1,TRBD2,TRBV5-1,.,TGCGCCAGCAGCTTGTCGGGCCTAGCGGGGATTCACAATGAGCAGTTCTTC,CASSLSGLAGIHNEQFF
TRBJ1-3,.,TRBV11-1,.,TGTGCCAGCAGCCTCCGGGCGGTGAGCTCTGGAAACACCATATATTTT,CASSLRAVSSGNTIYF
TRBJ1-1,.,TRBV7-9,.,TGTGCCAGCAGCTCGCCCCCGTACGGGACTGAAGCTTTCTTT,CASSSPPYGTEAFF
TRBJ1-6,.,TRBV6-1,.,TGTGCCAGCAGTGAAGGGTATTTCGCAGGCTATAATTCACCCCTCCACTTT,CASSEGYFAGYNSPLHF
TRBJ1-2,.,TRBV30,once,TGTGCCTGGAGTGTTGTGGGGGTGGGCTTC,CAWSVVGVGF
TRBJ1-2,TRBD1,TRBV27,.,TGTGCCAGCAGTTCCCGGACAGGTTCCAACTATGGCTACACCTTC,CASSSRTGSNYGYTF
TRBJ1-6,.,TRBV11-2,.,TGTGCCAGCAGCTCTCTCCGCCACAGGGATCGATATTCACCCCTCCACTTT,CASSSLRHRDRYSPLHF
TRBJ2-2,TRBD2,TRBV5-6,few,TGTGCCAGCAGGCGGGGGGAGTACACCGGGGAGCTGTTTTTT,CASRRGEYTGELFF
TRBJ1-6,TRBD1,TRBV7-3,.,TGTGCCAGCAGCTTAATGGGACAGGGGAATTCACCCCTCCACTTT,CASSLMGQGNSPLHF
TRBJ2-7,.,TRBV5-1,.,TGCGCCAGCAGCTTCAGAGAGGGCAACGAGCAGTACTTC,CASSFREGNEQYF
TRBJ2-3,.,TRBV9,.,TGTGCCAGCAGCGTGTTCCCCAGGGCCGCTAGCACAGATACGCAGTATTTT,CASSVFPRAASTDTQYF
TRBJ2-6,TRBD1,TRBV5-1,.,TGCGCCAGCAGCTTGGGGGACAGGGGCCCCTCAAGTGGGGCCAACGTCCTGACTTTC,CASSLGDRGPSSGANVLTF
TRBJ1-5,.,TRBV7-2,.,TGTGCCAGCAGCTCAGGAGATAATCAGCCCCAGCATTTT,CASSSGDNQPQHF
TRBJ2-3,.,TRBV7-8,.,TGTGCCAGCAGCTTAGTTCAAGGCACAGATACGCAGTATTTT,CASSLVQGTDTQYF